These 2 T cell receptor beta chains were sequenced from one sample in a study of blood T cell repertoires in COVID-19. Sequencing used immunoSEQ multiplex PCR; TCRdb keeps in-frame clones, though not all of them. The sample includes roughly 80,000 clones, roughly 89% of them seen just once. The sequenced material came from peripheral blood. The receptor source for this set is a man in his fifties or sixties with acute or convalescent COVID-19.

The chain links TRBV7-6 to TRBJ1-6, with D unclear. Trimming took off 2 bases at V and 4 bases at J, with 9 bases between the two ends. This CDR3 is built from 15 residues. CDR1 and CDR2 (germline): SGHVS, FNYEAQ. The CDR3 DNA is TGTGCCAGCAGCTTAAGAGCACGGTATAATTCACCCCTCCACTTT. Translation: CASSLRARYNSPLHF.

This sequence joins TRBV10-3 and TRBJ2-5; D not resolved. CDR1 and CDR2 from the germline V gene are ENHRY and SYGVKD. This CDR3 comprises 13 residues. Trimming removed 2 bases at V and 2 bases at J, with 6 bases between. The CDR3 loop reads CAISEKLQETQYF. CDR3 nucleotides: TGTGCCATCAGTGAGAAACTGCAAGAGACCCAGTACTTC.